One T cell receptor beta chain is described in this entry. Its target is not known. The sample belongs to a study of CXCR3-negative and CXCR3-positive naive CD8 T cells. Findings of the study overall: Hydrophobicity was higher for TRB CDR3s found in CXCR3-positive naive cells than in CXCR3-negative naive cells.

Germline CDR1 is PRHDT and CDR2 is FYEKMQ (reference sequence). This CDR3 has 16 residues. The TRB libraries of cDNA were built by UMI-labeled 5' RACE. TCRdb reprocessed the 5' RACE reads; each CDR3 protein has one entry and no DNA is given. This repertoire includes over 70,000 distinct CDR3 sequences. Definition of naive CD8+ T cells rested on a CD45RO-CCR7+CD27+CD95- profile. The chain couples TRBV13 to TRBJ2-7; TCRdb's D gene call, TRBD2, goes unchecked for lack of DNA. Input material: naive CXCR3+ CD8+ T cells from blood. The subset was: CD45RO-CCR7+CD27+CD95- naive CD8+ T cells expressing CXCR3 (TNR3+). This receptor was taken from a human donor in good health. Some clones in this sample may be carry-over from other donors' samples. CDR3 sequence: CASSSVAGVGSYEQYF.